The 3 T cell receptor beta chains presented below share a single source sample, sequenced in a study of cytomegalovirus exposure and HLA in healthy donors. The PCR had 60 Vbeta and 13 Jbeta primers. This table comes from immunoSEQ multiplex PCR, and its TCRdb copy is limited to in-frame clones, with some not included. The repertoire includes a few hundred thousand clones, approximately 81% of them detected once, and 2.9% sits in the top ten. Sequencing used PBMCs. All receptors derive from a man aged 25-45 years in good health and CMV-seronegative.

The CDR3 sequence: CASSSRAGTGGYEQYF. Here the CDR3 DNA reads TGCGCCAGCAGCTCACGAGCCGGGACAGGGGGCTACGAGCAGTACTTC. This chain joins TRBV5-1 and TRBJ2-7; TRBD1 matches 11 bases. The germline CDR1 and CDR2 sequences are SGHRS and YFSETQ. V lost 3 bases to trimming and J lost 3 bases; unmatched junction nucleotides: 8. The CDR3 extends over 16 amino acids. Together with reference TRBV5-1 and TRBJ2-7, the CDR3 gives the full variable domain: KAGVTQTPRYLIKTRGQQVTLSCSPISGHRSVSWYQQTPGQGLQFLFEYFSETQRNKGNFPGRFSGRQFSNSRSEMNVSTLELGDSALYLCASSSRAGTGGYEQYFGPGTRLTVT.

The chain employs TRBV6-5 and TRBJ1-1, with D possibly matching TRBD1 (5 bases). Germline V gene data show CDR1 as MNHEY and CDR2 as SVGAGI. The length of the CDR3 is 13 residues. V was clipped by 3 bases and J by 5 bases, with 10 bases between them. This CDR3 is CASSYRQWTEAFF. The CDR3 nucleotides read TGTGCCAGCAGTTATCGACAGTGGACTGAAGCTTTCTTT.

The chain uses TRBV5-1 and TRBJ1-3, with 11 positions matching TRBD1. Germline trimming cut 7 bases from V and 1 base from J; bases unmatched to any gene: 1. The CDR3 sequence is 14 residues long. The germline V gene encodes CDR1 SGHRS and CDR2 YFSETQ. The CDR3 is CASGQGASGNTIYF. Here the CDR3 DNA reads TGCGCCAGCGGACAGGGGGCTTCTGGAAACACCATATATTTT.